This T cell receptor beta chain originates from a study of blood T cells in healthy people across ages. As regards this clonotype: Its antigen is not known.

V shed 5 bases and J shed 3 bases, with 10 bases lying between them. The CDR3 consists of 13 residues. Study-wide points: Correlation between TCR beta diversity and naive T cell percentage was strong.

With a J-beta primer mix and a sample-barcoded 5' primer, a second PCR ran roughly 6 to 12 cycles. Individual samples furnished no less than 2.5 million CDR3-containing paired-end reads apiece. TCRdb processed the 5' RACE reads anew with MiXCR; each CDR3 protein has one entry. The data show 1.8 million or so distinct CDR3 sequences, with 39% seen just once and 20% to 25% held by the top ten. The chain recombines TRBV12-3 or TRBV12-4 with TRBJ1-2; no definite D call. The sample consisted of blood. This sequence was found in a human donor in good health. CDR3 amino acids: CASSASPDYGYTF. The CDR3 bases are TGTGCCAGCAGTGCCAGCCCCGACTATGGCTACACCTTC.